Each of the 31 T cell receptor beta chains below was sequenced from the same sample in a study of OX40 agonist ivuxolimab in advanced cancers. Assay used: immunoSEQ multiplex PCR; TCRdb lists only in-frame clones, some missing. The repertoire has 70,000 or so clones, 84% of them found once; the top ten carry around 0.78%. Sequenced here: CD4+ or CD8+ T cells sorted from blood, sampled in a trial of the OX40 agonist ivuxolimab. These receptors were obtained from an adult with an advanced solid tumor such as melanoma, head and neck, liver or kidney cancer.

The rearrangement links TRBV2 to TRBJ1-5; the match to TRBD1 covers 7 bases. CDR3 length equals 13 residues. J was trimmed by 1 base and V by 11 bases; bases with no gene match: 5. CDR1 is SNHLY, CDR2 FYNNEI, per germline. The CDR3 bases are TGTGCCTCGATGGACAGGAGCAATCAGCCCCAGCATTTT. Protein: CASMDRSNQPQHF.

The chain is built from TRBV5-1 and TRBJ2-7, with TRBD1 matching over 7 bases. The CDR3 spans 15 residues. The germline gives CDR1 SGHRS, CDR2 YFSETQ. V was pared by 0 bases and J by 4 bases, with 7 bases of the junction left unmatched. The CDR3 bases are TGCGCCAGCAGCTTGGAAGGGGGCGCCTTATACGAGCAGTACTTC. It yields the protein CASSLEGGALYEQYF.

CDR3 coding DNA: TGTGCCAGCAGCTTGGGGACTAGCGGGGGGGCGGAGACCCAGTACTTC. It codes for CASSLGTSGGAETQYF. The rearrangement uses TRBV7-2 and TRBJ2-5; 16 positions match TRBD2. J lost 5 bases, V lost 3 bases, and 3 bases had no gene match. Germline CDR1 is SGHTA and CDR2 is FQGNSA. This CDR3 spans 16 amino acids.

The chain recombines TRBV4-2 with TRBJ2-5; possible D gene TRBD2, 6 bases. Trimming stripped 0 bases from V and 5 bases from J, with 10 bases between. Germline values: CDR1 LGHNA, CDR2 YNFKEQ. The CDR3 contains 14 residues. CDR3 in DNA: TGTGCCAGCAGCCAAGACCCCCGGGGGGAGACCCAGTACTTC. Translation gives CASSQDPRGETQYF.

The chain uses TRBV6-1 and TRBJ2-1; weak D call: TRBD2 (5 bases). The germline V gene encodes CDR1 MNHNS and CDR2 SASEGT. V gave up 4 bases and J gave up 10 bases, with 14 bases separating them. The CDR3 spans 13 residues. CDR3 sequence: CASSAAAAREQFF. DNA for the CDR3: TGTGCCAGCAGTGCCGCAGCGGCTAGGGAGCAGTTCTTC.

This clone was detected once. The chain combines TRBV5-1 with TRBJ1-2, with 7 bases fitting TRBD1. With 2 bases clipped from V and 3 bases from J, the junction kept 4 bases outside the gene matches. Germline CDR1 reads SGHRS; CDR2 reads YFSETQ. The CDR3 spans 14 residues. The CDR3 sequence: CASSFQGGDYGYTF. DNA of the CDR3: TGCGCCAGCAGCTTCCAGGGGGGGGACTATGGCTACACCTTC.

This chain links TRBV2 with TRBJ1-6, with D hard to call. V lost 2 bases and J 7 bases, leaving 12 bases between the germline ends. The length of the CDR3 is 15 residues. Germline V gene data show CDR1 as SNHLY and CDR2 as FYNNEI. The CDR3 bases are TGTGCCAGCAGTGAAAACAGTCCTTCCAATTCACCCCTCCACTTT. Translated, it gives CASSENSPSNSPLHF.

The chain is built from TRBV5-1 and TRBJ1-3; perhaps TRBD1 as D (6 bases). This CDR3 region has 15 residues. V lost 3 bases and J lost 0, with 10 bases in between. Germline CDR1 and CDR2: SGHRS and YFSETQ. The CDR3 region is CASSSQGSSGNTIYF. In DNA, the CDR3 is TGCGCCAGCAGCTCCCAGGGGTCCTCTGGAAACACCATATATTTT.

This sequence joins TRBV14 and TRBJ2-3; D gene ambiguous. V was clipped by 2 bases and J by 2 bases, with 14 bases between them. The CDR3 is 16 residues long. Germline V gives CDR1 SGHDN, CDR2 FVKESK. The CDR3 DNA reads as TGTGCCAGCAGCCAACTAACTCACCCCCTCACAGATACGCAGTATTTT. It is translated as CASSQLTHPLTDTQYF. The full variable domain, rest sourced from reference TRBV14 and TRBJ2-3, is EAGVTQFPSHSVIEKGQTVTLRCDPISGHDNLYWYRRVMGKEIKFLLHFVKESKQDESGMPNNRFLAERTGGTYSTLKVQPAELEDSGVYFCASSQLTHPLTDTQYFGPGTRLTVL.

This sequence joins TRBV7-2 and TRBJ1-5, with no clear D. The CDR3 length is 14 residues. Per the germline V gene, CDR1 is SGHTA and CDR2 is FQGNSA. The V and J ends lost 4 bases and 4 bases respectively, with 11 bases between them. The CDR3 DNA follows: TGTGCCAGCAGCTATCGGACTGAGAATCAGCCCCAGCATTTT. It encodes CASSYRTENQPQHF.

This clone was counted a single time. This sequence joins TRBV7-8 and TRBJ2-5; D perhaps matches TRBD2 (7 bases). V dropped 0 bases and J dropped 7 bases, with 12 bases sitting between them. CDR1 SGHVS and CDR2 FQNEAQ come from the germline V gene. The CDR3 spans 14 residues. The CDR3 DNA reads as TGTGCCAGCAGCTTAGCGGGGGGGGGCCTGACCCAGTACTTC. This gives the protein CASSLAGGGLTQYF.

The V call is TRBV19, the J call TRBJ1-6; perhaps TRBD1 as D (5 bases). Germline V gene data show CDR1 as LNHDA and CDR2 as SQIVND (reference sequence). Between the trimmed V and J ends, which lost 6 bases and 9 bases, there was a span of 18 bases. This CDR3 is built from 15 residues. The CDR3 loop is CASSRDGGDSSPLHF. CDR3 DNA sequence: TGTGCCAGTAGCCGGGATGGGGGGGATAGTTCACCCCTCCACTTT.

The rearrangement joins TRBV5-5 to TRBJ2-5, with D unresolved. CDR3 size: 12 residues. Germline V gene sequence: CDR1 SGHKS, CDR2 YYEKEE (reference sequence). With 4 bases removed from V and 0 bases from J, the gap between germline ends came to 4 bases. The CDR3 spells CASSRYQETQYF. The CDR3 DNA reads TGTGCCAGCAGCCGGTACCAAGAGACCCAGTACTTC. Variable domain in full (rest from reference TRBV5-5 and TRBJ2-5): DAGVTQSPTHLIKTRGQQVTLRCSPISGHKSVSWYQQVLGQGPQFIFQYYEKEERGRGNFPDRFSARQFPNYSSELNVNALLLGDSALYLCASSRYQETQYFGPGTRLLVL.

V and J are TRBV9 and TRBJ2-3, with D possibly being TRBD1 (6 bases). V lost 2 bases, J lost 0 bases, and 19 bases lay in between. The CDR3 sequence is 18 residues long. Germline-derived CDR1 and CDR2 are SGDLS and YYNGEE. In DNA form, the CDR3 reads TGTGCCAGCAGCGTGGCCCTTCGACAGGAAACTAGCACAGATACGCAGTATTTT. Its protein is CASSVALRQETSTDTQYF.

V and J are TRBV5-4 and TRBJ1-3; D perhaps matches TRBD1 (6 bases). The CDR3 spans 15 residues. CDR1 SGHNT and CDR2 YYREEE come from the germline V gene (reference sequence). V dropped 0 bases and J dropped 4 bases, with 11 bases sitting between them. The CDR3, as DNA: TGTGCCAGCAGCTTGGGCAGGGGAGGAGGAAACACCATATATTTT. This encodes CASSLGRGGGNTIYF.

This chain connects TRBV5-1 to TRBJ2-1, with D perhaps matching TRBD2 (7 bases). CDR1 is SGHRS and CDR2 is YFSETQ in the germline V gene. This CDR3 comprises 16 residues. V gave up 3 bases and J gave up 5 bases, with 18 bases separating them. Here the CDR3 reads CASSSLGGRVDNEQFF. CDR3 in DNA: TGCGCCAGCAGCTCGTTAGGGGGGAGGGTGGACAATGAGCAGTTCTTC. Drawing the rest from reference TRBV5-1 and TRBJ2-1, the complete variable domain is KAGVTQTPRYLIKTRGQQVTLSCSPISGHRSVSWYQQTPGQGLQFLFEYFSETQRNKGNFPGRFSGRQFSNSRSEMNVSTLELGDSALYLCASSSLGGRVDNEQFFGPGTRLTVL.

The chain joins TRBV7-9 to TRBJ1-1; D call uncertain. The CDR3 consists of 13 residues. The V and J ends lost 0 bases and 11 bases respectively, with 13 bases between them. CDR1 SEHNR and CDR2 FQNEAQ come from the germline V gene (reference sequence). CDR3 loop: CASSLANSIDAFF. The CDR3 DNA reads TGTGCCAGCAGCTTAGCCAACTCGATCGACGCTTTCTTT.

The J gene is TRBJ2-3, the V gene TRBV7-3; D possibly corresponds to TRBD1 (6 bases). The germline V gene has CDR1 SGHTA and CDR2 FQGTGA. V lost 2 bases to trimming and J lost 1 base, with 13 bases between them. The CDR3 totals 16 residues. The CDR3 loop is CASSLYGDTRTDTQYF. In DNA, the CDR3 is TGTGCCAGCAGCTTATATGGGGACACCCGCACAGATACGCAGTATTTT. The whole variable domain, remainder taken from reference TRBV7-3 and TRBJ2-3, is GAGVSQTPSNKVTEKGKYVELRCDPISGHTALYWYRQSLGQGPEFLIYFQGTGAADDSGLPNDRFFAVRPEGSVSTLKIQRTERGDSAVYLCASSLYGDTRTDTQYFGPGTRLTVL.

This chain connects TRBV29-1 to TRBJ1-2, with D unclear. V was cut by 7 bases and J by 2 bases, with 11 bases left in between. Germline V gene sequence: CDR1 SQVTM, CDR2 ANQGSEA. This CDR3 spans 12 amino acids. The CDR3 sequence: CSALQGNYGYTF. The CDR3 nucleotides read TGCAGCGCCCTTCAAGGGAACTATGGCTACACCTTC. Looking up the rest from reference TRBV29-1 and TRBJ1-2 gives the full variable domain: SAVISQKPSRDICQRGTSLTIQCQVDSQVTMMFWYRQQPGQSLTLIATANQGSEATYESGFVIDKFPISRPNLTFSTLTVSNMSPEDSSIYLCSALQGNYGYTFGSGTRLTVV.

The genes are TRBV5-1 and TRBJ1-6, with 7 bases that match TRBD1. The V and J ends lost 2 bases and 7 bases, in that order; junction bases with no gene match: 9. CDR3 length equals 16 residues. CDR1 SGHRS and CDR2 YFSETQ come from the germline V gene. The CDR3 is CASSFSRDSFNSPLHF. CDR3 coding DNA: TGCGCCAGCAGCTTTTCACGGGACAGCTTCAATTCACCCCTCCACTTT.

The sample holds a few counts of this clone. The chain couples TRBV18 to TRBJ2-1; either TRBD1 or TRBD2 may supply D (5 bases each). Germline CDR1 reads KGHSH; CDR2 reads LQKENI. V lost 2 bases to trimming and J lost 2 bases, with 10 bases between them. The CDR3 covers 15 residues. The CDR3 spells CASSPEGSPYNEQFF. The CDR3 nucleotides are TGTGCCAGCTCACCAGAGGGGTCCCCCTACAATGAGCAGTTCTTC.

The chain recombines TRBV5-1 with TRBJ2-7; D possibly corresponds to TRBD1 (5 bases). This CDR3 is built from 15 residues. The germline CDR1 and CDR2 sequences are SGHRS and YFSETQ. Deletions cut 0 bases from V and 3 bases from J, with 13 bases between. The CDR3 spells CASSLVQGADYEQYF. The DNA of the CDR3 is TGCGCCAGCAGCTTGGTTCAGGGTGCAGACTACGAGCAGTACTTC. Drawing the rest from reference TRBV5-1 and TRBJ2-7, the complete variable domain is KAGVTQTPRYLIKTRGQQVTLSCSPISGHRSVSWYQQTPGQGLQFLFEYFSETQRNKGNFPGRFSGRQFSNSRSEMNVSTLELGDSALYLCASSLVQGADYEQYFGPGTRLTVT.

V and J are TRBV7-3 and TRBJ1-1; D might be TRBD1 (5 bases). CDR1 and CDR2 (germline): SGHTA, FQGTGA. Trimming pared 5 bases from V and 3 bases from J, leaving 19 bases between. CDR3 length: 16 residues. CDR3 sequence (DNA): TGTGCCAGCAGCCAAGGGGTCCGGGGTATGGACACTGAAGCTTTCTTT. Translation gives CASSQGVRGMDTEAFF.

This chain links TRBV28 with TRBJ1-2; 11 bases align to TRBD1. This CDR3 spans 15 amino acids. Unmatched junction bases numbered 3, after V lost 2 bases and J lost 4 bases. The germline V gene has CDR1 MDHEN and CDR2 SYDVKM. This CDR3 is CASSLRTGGSYGYTF. DNA of the CDR3: TGTGCCAGCAGTTTACGGACAGGGGGCAGCTATGGCTACACCTTC.

The chain has TRBV10-3 and TRBJ2-5; 11 bases line up with TRBD2. After removal of 3 bases from V and 5 bases from J, the junction contained 8 bases not matched to a gene. The CDR3 is 16 amino acids. Germline CDR1 reads ENHRY; CDR2 reads SYGVKD. In nucleotides, the CDR3 is TGTGCCATCAGTGAAGAAATAGCGGGAGGGGGTGAGACCCAGTACTTC. It encodes CAISEEIAGGGETQYF.

This chain links TRBV6-1 with TRBJ1-6; TRBD1 matches at 10 bases. With V trimmed by 6 bases and J by 14 bases, 13 bases remained unmatched. Germline V lookup: CDR1 MNHNS, CDR2 SASEGT. There are 15 residues in the CDR3. This chain's CDR3 is CASSKPGQGRSSLHF. The CDR3 DNA follows: TGTGCCAGCAGCAAACCGGGACAGGGGAGGTCATCCCTCCACTTT.

This chain joins TRBV27 and TRBJ1-4; weak D call: TRBD1 (6 bases). The CDR3 consists of 14 residues. The V end was cut by 6 bases, the J end by 5 bases, with 13 bases between. Germline CDR1 reads MNHEY; CDR2 reads SMNVEV (reference sequence). CDR3 sequence: CASRQGSGNEKLFF. The CDR3 DNA sequence: TGTGCCAGCAGACAGGGATCCGGGAATGAAAAACTGTTTTTT.

This rearrangement joins TRBV5-1 to TRBJ2-3; TRBD2 matches 7 bases. In germline, CDR1 is SGHRS, CDR2 YFSETQ. Trimming cost V 0 bases and J 4 bases; bases outside gene matches: 11. The CDR3 is made up of 17 amino acids. The chain's CDR3 is CASSLGRSGIGADTQYF. CDR3 nucleotide sequence: TGCGCCAGCAGCTTGGGTAGGAGCGGGATTGGGGCAGATACGCAGTATTTT.

The chain employs TRBV27 and TRBJ2-1; D remains unclear. Trimming shortened V by 5 bases and J by 12 bases, and 14 bases separated the two germline ends. This CDR3 spans 12 amino acids. From germline, CDR1 is MNHEY and CDR2 SMNVEV (reference sequence). The CDR3 DNA follows: TGTGCCAGCAGTCCTACATCCGGGTGGCAGTTCTTC. Encoded protein: CASSPTSGWQFF.

This chain joins TRBV27 and TRBJ2-5; 7 bases agree with TRBD1. V was pared by 3 bases and J by 4 bases, with 11 bases of the junction left unmatched. There are 16 residues in the CDR3. Germline CDR1 is MNHEY and CDR2 is SMNVEV (reference sequence). DNA of the CDR3: TGTGCCAGCAGTTTGACCAGTCAGGGGGTGAGAGAGACCCAGTACTTC. This encodes CASSLTSQGVRETQYF.

The chain joins TRBV7-2 to TRBJ2-7; the D gene is possibly TRBD1 (5 bases). The germline V gene has CDR1 SGHTA and CDR2 FQGNSA. The CDR3 is 14 residues long. The germline V and J ends were trimmed by 4 bases and 4 bases, with 14 bases remaining between them. Here the CDR3 reads CASSSRQGSYEQYF. CDR3 DNA sequence: TGTGCCAGCAGCTCACGTCAGGGTTCATACGAGCAGTACTTC.